This T cell receptor (beta chain) is drawn from a study of T cell responses to AZD1222 COVID-19 vaccine. Regarding the study as a whole: Clonal diversity was possibly underestimated, and white British individuals and females predominated among donors.

Libraries were prepared by immunoSEQ multiplex PCR; TCRdb keeps only in-frame clonotypes and omits some of them. The sample includes about 110,000 clones, around 91% of them seen just once. As concerns this clone: Its antigen is not identified.

The V gene's germline CDR1 is SNHLY and CDR2 FYNNEI. The CDR3 length is 14 residues. Trimming shortened V by 0 bases and J by 5 bases, and 10 bases separated the two germline ends. The V call is TRBV2, the J call TRBJ2-5; D remains unclear. The material was peripheral blood, obtained 28 days after the second AZD1222 dose. This TCR was sampled from an adult who received the AZD1222 COVID-19 vaccine. CDR3 sequence: CASSEAHGLETQYF. CDR3 DNA sequence: TGTGCCAGCAGTGAAGCGCACGGTCTGGAGACCCAGTACTTC.